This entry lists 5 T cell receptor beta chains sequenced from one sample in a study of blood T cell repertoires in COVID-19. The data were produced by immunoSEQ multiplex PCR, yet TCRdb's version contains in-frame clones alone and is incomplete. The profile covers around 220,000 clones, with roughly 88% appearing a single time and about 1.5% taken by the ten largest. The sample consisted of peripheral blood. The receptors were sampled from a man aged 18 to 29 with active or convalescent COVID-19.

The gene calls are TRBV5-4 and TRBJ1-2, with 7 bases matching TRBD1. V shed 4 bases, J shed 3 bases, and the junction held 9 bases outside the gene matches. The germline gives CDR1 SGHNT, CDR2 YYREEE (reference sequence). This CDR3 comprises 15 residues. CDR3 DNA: TGTGCCAGCAGCCAGACAGGGTTTGAAGACTATGGCTACACCTTC. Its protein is CASSQTGFEDYGYTF.

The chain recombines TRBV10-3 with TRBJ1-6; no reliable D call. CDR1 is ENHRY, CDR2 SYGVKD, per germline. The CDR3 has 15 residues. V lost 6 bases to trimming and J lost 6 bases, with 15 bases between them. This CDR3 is CAIRNDGNVNSPLHF. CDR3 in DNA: TGTGCCATCAGAAACGACGGGAATGTTAATTCACCCCTCCACTTT.

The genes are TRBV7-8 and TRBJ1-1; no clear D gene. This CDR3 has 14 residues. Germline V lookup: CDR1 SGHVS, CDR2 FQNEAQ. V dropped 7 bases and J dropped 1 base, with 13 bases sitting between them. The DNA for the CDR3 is TGTGCCAGCACGTCCTTCGGTCCGAACACTGAAGCTTTCTTT. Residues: CASTSFGPNTEAFF.

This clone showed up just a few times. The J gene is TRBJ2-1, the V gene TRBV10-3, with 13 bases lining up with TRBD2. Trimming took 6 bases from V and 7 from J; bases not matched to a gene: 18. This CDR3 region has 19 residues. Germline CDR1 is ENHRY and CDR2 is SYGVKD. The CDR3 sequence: CAISGWTSGSLKGINEQFF. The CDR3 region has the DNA TGTGCCATCAGCGGCTGGACTAGCGGGAGCCTTAAGGGGATAAATGAGCAGTTCTTC.

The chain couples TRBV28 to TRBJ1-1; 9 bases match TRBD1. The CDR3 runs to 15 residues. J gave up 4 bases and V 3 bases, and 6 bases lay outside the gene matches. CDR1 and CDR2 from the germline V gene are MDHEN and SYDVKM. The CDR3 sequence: CASSLNTGGVTEAFF. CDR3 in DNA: TGTGCCAGCAGTTTGAACACAGGGGGCGTCACTGAAGCTTTCTTT.